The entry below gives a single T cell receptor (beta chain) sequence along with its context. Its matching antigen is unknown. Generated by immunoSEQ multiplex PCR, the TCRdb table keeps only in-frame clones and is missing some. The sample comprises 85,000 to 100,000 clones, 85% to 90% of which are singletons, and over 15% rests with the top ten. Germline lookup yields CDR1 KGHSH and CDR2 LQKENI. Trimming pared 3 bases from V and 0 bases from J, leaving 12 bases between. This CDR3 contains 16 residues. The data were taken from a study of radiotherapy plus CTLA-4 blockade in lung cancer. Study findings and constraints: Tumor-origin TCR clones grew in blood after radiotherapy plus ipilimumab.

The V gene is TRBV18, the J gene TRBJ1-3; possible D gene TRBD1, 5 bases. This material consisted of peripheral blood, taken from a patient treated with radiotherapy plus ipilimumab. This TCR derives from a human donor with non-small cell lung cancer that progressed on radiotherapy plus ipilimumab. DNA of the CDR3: TGTGCCAGCTCACCTGCGGGGGGGACCTCTGGAAACACCATATATTTT. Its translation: CASSPAGGTSGNTIYF. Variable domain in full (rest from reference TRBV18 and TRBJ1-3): NAGVMQNPRHLVRRRGQEARLRCSPMKGHSHVYWYRQLPEEGLKFMVYLQKENIIDESGMPKERFSAEFPKEGPSILRIQQVVRGDSAAYFCASSPAGGTSGNTIYFGEGSWLTVV.